One and the same sample provided the 19 T cell receptor beta chains below, sequenced in a study of shared clonotypes between healthy human individuals. The table came from immunoSEQ multiplex PCR; TCRdb's copy has only in-frame clones and leaves some out. The table has around 600,000 clones, roughly 97% seen once. Sample: naive CD4+ T cells sorted from blood. Subset reported: CD45RA+ positively selected. The origin of the receptors is a woman aged 25 to 39 in good health.

This chain connects TRBV11-2 to TRBJ2-3; 8 bases agree with TRBD1. The CDR3 spans 16 residues. Trimming removed 5 bases from V and 4 bases from J; junction bases left unmatched: 11. CDR1 SGHAT and CDR2 FQNNGV come from the germline V gene. The DNA for the CDR3 is TGTGCCAGCAGCCGGTGGACAGGGTTGATCGCAGATACGCAGTATTTT. The encoded protein is CASSRWTGLIADTQYF.

J is TRBJ1-2 and V is TRBV19; TRBD1 aligns across 9 bases. The V gene end was trimmed by 8 bases and the J gene end by 7 bases; junction bases not matched to a gene: 14. This CDR3 region has 15 residues. CDR1 is LNHDA and CDR2 is SQIVND in the germline V gene (reference sequence). The CDR3 DNA follows: TGTGCCAGTCTACCGGGACAGGGCGTCGGTCTTGGCTACACCTTC. This gives the protein CASLPGQGVGLGYTF.

The chain is built from TRBV23-1 and TRBJ2-5; D remains unclear. TRBV23-1 is an open reading frame whose function is uncertain. The CDR3 consists of 15 residues. Trimming stripped 2 bases from V and 4 bases from J, with 14 bases between. In DNA, the CDR3 is TGCGCCAGCAGTCAAGGTAGAGGCGAACGAGAGACCCAGTACTTC. Encoded protein: CASSQGRGERETQYF.

CDR3 sequence: CASSGGGTQGANTEAFF. The CDR3 DNA reads as TGCGCCAGCAGCGGCGGGGGGACCCAGGGGGCCAACACTGAAGCTTTCTTT. The J gene is TRBJ1-1, the V gene TRBV5-1; 8 bases are shared with TRBD1. The J segment lost 2 bases and the V segment lost 4 bases, leaving 13 bases of the junction unmatched. The germline gives CDR1 SGHRS, CDR2 YFSETQ. There are 17 residues in the CDR3.

On this clone: Compared with germline, one end of the junction differs, possibly owing to a read error. The chain joins TRBV6-5 to TRBJ1-3; the D is unclear. The CDR3 is made up of 13 amino acids. Germline V gene lookup returns CDR1 MNHEY and CDR2 SVGAGI. Here the CDR3 reads CATSPGPGNTIYF. CDR3 sequence (DNA): TGTGCCACCAGTCCGGGTCCTGGAAACACCATATATTTT.

This rearrangement joins TRBV28 to TRBJ2-7; D perhaps matches TRBD2 (6 bases). CDR1 is MDHEN, CDR2 SYDVKM, per germline. Between the trimmed V and J ends, which lost 3 bases and 4 bases, there was a span of 19 bases. CDR3 length: 16 residues. CDR3 nucleotide sequence: TGTGCCAGCAGTTTCGGCGGGATCGATGGTCCGTACGAGCAGTACTTC. This sequence encodes CASSFGGIDGPYEQYF.

The chain is built from TRBV27 and TRBJ2-5, with D perhaps TRBD1 or TRBD2 (5 bases each). CDR3 length: 14 amino acids. V lost 5 bases, J lost 1 base, and 11 bases lay in between. Germline lookup yields CDR1 MNHEY and CDR2 SMNVEV (reference sequence). In DNA, the CDR3 is TGTGCCAGCAGTCGCCGGGGCTTCCAAGAGACCCAGTACTTC. Its protein is CASSRRGFQETQYF.

The chain links TRBV19 to TRBJ2-2; D is uncertain. The CDR3 spans 13 residues. The V gene's germline CDR1 is LNHDA and CDR2 SQIVND (reference sequence). V was cut by 4 bases and J by 3 bases, with 6 bases left in between. The CDR3 sequence: CASSTIYTGELFF. Here the CDR3 DNA reads TGTGCCAGTAGTACTATCTACACCGGGGAGCTGTTTTTT. Drawing the rest from reference TRBV19 and TRBJ2-2, the complete variable domain is DGGITQSPKYLFRKEGQNVTLSCEQNLNHDAMYWYRQDPGQGLRLIYYSQIVNDFQKGDIAEGYSVSREKKESFPLTVTSAQKNPTAFYLCASSTIYTGELFFGEGSRLTVL.

This chain connects TRBV28 to TRBJ2-7; D not certain. Trimming took off 10 bases at V and 5 bases at J, with 12 bases between the two ends. Germline CDR1 is MDHEN and CDR2 is SYDVKM. This CDR3 has 11 residues. The CDR3 is CATGRVDEQYF. CDR3 coding DNA: TGTGCCACCGGCCGGGTTGACGAGCAGTACTTC.

The rearrangement uses TRBV7-2 and TRBJ2-1; TRBD2 might be the D (6 bases). The V gene lost 4 bases and the J gene lost 10 bases, with 20 bases spanning the gap. The CDR3 sequence is 15 residues long. Germline CDR1 is SGHTA and CDR2 is FQGNSA. In DNA form, the CDR3 reads TGTGCCAGCAGCTCCCATAGCGGCCCCTTCGGGGAGCAGTTCTTC. It specifies CASSSHSGPFGEQFF.

The V gene is TRBV18, the J gene TRBJ2-7; perhaps TRBD1 as D (5 bases). V was cut by 3 bases and J by 0 bases, with 15 bases left in between. Germline values: CDR1 KGHSH, CDR2 LQKENI. The CDR3 runs 16 residues. Here the CDR3 reads CASSPRDSSDSYEQYF. The CDR3 DNA follows: TGTGCCAGCTCACCCCGAGACAGCTCCGACTCCTACGAGCAGTACTTC. Complete variable domain (other parts from reference TRBV18 and TRBJ2-7): NAGVMQNPRHLVRRRGQEARLRCSPMKGHSHVYWYRQLPEEGLKFMVYLQKENIIDESGMPKERFSAEFPKEGPSILRIQQVVRGDSAAYFCASSPRDSSDSYEQYFGPGTRLTVT.

V gene TRBV4-1 combines with J gene TRBJ2-1, with TRBD1 identical over 10 bases. V dropped 2 bases and J dropped 6; count of bases not matched to a gene: 13. Germline CDR1 is MGHRA and CDR2 is YSYEKL. There are 18 residues in the CDR3. The CDR3 DNA reads TGCGCCAGCAGCCAATCTCGAGGCCGGGACAGGGGCGTCAATGAGCAGTTCTTC. As protein: CASSQSRGRDRGVNEQFF.

This sequence joins TRBV10-3 and TRBJ1-4; tentatively, D is TRBD1 (6 bases). Germline CDR1 and CDR2: ENHRY and SYGVKD. CDR3 length: 13 residues. The V end lost 4 bases, the J end lost 7 bases, and 10 bases lay between the germline ends. The CDR3 DNA is TGTGCCATCAGTGCAGGGGCGAGTGAAAAACTGTTTTTT. As protein: CAISAGASEKLFF.

The chain is built from TRBV7-9 and TRBJ1-4, with 7 bases lining up with TRBD1. This CDR3 has 14 amino acids. V lost 5 bases, J lost 3 bases, and 3 bases stayed unmatched. Germline V gene lookup returns CDR1 SEHNR and CDR2 FQNEAQ (reference sequence). CDR3 sequence (DNA): TGTGCCAGCAGCCCGGGACAGCCTAATGAAAAACTGTTTTTT. Amino acid sequence: CASSPGQPNEKLFF.

The J gene is TRBJ2-5, the V gene TRBV7-3, with D unresolved. Germline V CDR1 and CDR2: SGHTA, FQGTGA. The CDR3 consists of 13 residues. V was cut by 3 bases and J by 2 bases, with 7 bases left in between. The CDR3 DNA reads TGTGCCAGCAGCTTGAGCGCTCAAGAGACCCAGTACTTC. Protein sequence: CASSLSAQETQYF.

This chain joins TRBV9 and TRBJ2-5; perhaps TRBD1 as D (7 bases). The CDR3 has 16 residues. The V gene's germline CDR1 is SGDLS and CDR2 YYNGEE. V dropped 2 bases and J dropped 4 bases, with 18 bases sitting between them. In DNA, the CDR3 is TGTGCCAGCAGCGTCGGGGCAGGGGGGAGTGGAGAGACCCAGTACTTC. It is translated as CASSVGAGGSGETQYF.

The chain joins TRBV28 to TRBJ2-1; possibly TRBD2 for D (7 bases). CDR3 length: 15 amino acids. Trimming shortened V by 2 bases and J by 7 bases, and 15 bases separated the two germline ends. Germline CDR1 reads MDHEN; CDR2 reads SYDVKM. The CDR3 spells CASSLGGALGNEQFF. DNA of the CDR3: TGTGCCAGCAGTTTAGGGGGGGCCTTGGGGAATGAGCAGTTCTTC.

The chain is built from TRBV7-9 and TRBJ1-4; 8 bases match TRBD1. With V trimmed by 5 bases and J by 8 bases, 7 bases remained unmatched. Per germline, CDR1 SEHNR and CDR2 FQNEAQ (reference sequence). This CDR3 is 14 amino acids long. The CDR3 loop reads CASSPDRAWEKLFF. The CDR3 region has the DNA TGTGCCAGCAGCCCGGACAGGGCCTGGGAAAAACTGTTTTTT.

The V and J genes are TRBV28 and TRBJ2-4; D is uncertain. CDR1 MDHEN and CDR2 SYDVKM come from the germline V gene. The ends were cut back, 5 bases at V and 8 bases at J, with 10 bases in the middle. The CDR3 length is 12 residues. Here the CDR3 reads CASSGTDDIQYF. The CDR3 nucleotides are TGTGCCAGCAGTGGTACGGATGACATTCAGTACTTC.